The rows below give T cell receptor beta chains drawn from one sample of a study of T cell responses to AZD1222 COVID-19 vaccine. Method: immunoSEQ multiplex PCR; TCRdb's copy keeps in-frame clones and lacks some. Among 100,000 to 140,000 clones listed, 92% were seen once. The material sequenced was peripheral blood, taken 28 days after the second AZD1222 dose. The source of these receptors is an adult who received the AZD1222 COVID-19 vaccine. The conserved cysteine and the conserved F or W are not part of the CDR3 here. Fields, in order: V gene, J gene, CDR3 protein.

>TRBV30|TRBJ1-4
AWSVGTGGNEKLF
>TRBV7-2|TRBJ2-3
ASSLLGTFLY
>TRBV3-1/TRBV3-2|TRBJ2-3
ASSHTSGSTDTQY
>TRBV6-5|TRBJ1-6
ASTPRGSPLH
>TRBV11-2|TRBJ1-1
ASSSRDRNTEAF
>TRBV4-1|TRBJ2-7
ASSQGLAGGIGYEQY
>TRBV14|NA
ASSRPGRLEQY
>TRBV11-1|TRBJ1-1
ASSRQGQAF
>TRBV2|TRBJ2-7
ASSEARQGAWEQY
>TRBV4-3|TRBJ2-5
ASSQEVAGRETQY
>TRBV15|TRBJ2-7
ATSRISGVGSYEQY
>TRBV7-2|TRBJ2-1
ASSFGRRNYNEQF
>TRBV5-1|TRBJ2-1
ASSISGAYNEQF
>TRBV7-9|TRBJ1-1
ASSFTLTENTEAF
>TRBV18|TRBJ1-5
ASSLDGLRRQPQH
>TRBV6-2/TRBV6-3|TRBJ1-5
ASSLSNQPQH
>TRBV18|TRBJ2-7
ASSATSASYEQY
>TRBV21-1|TRBJ1-4
ASSGGQGVNEKLF
>TRBV4-1|TRBJ2-7
ASKQDGGNEQY
>TRBV4-1|TRBJ1-1
ASSPRGVGGATEAF
>TRBV5-6|TRBJ1-2
ASGTGVYGYT
>TRBV6-2/TRBV6-3|TRBJ1-6
ASSYSGQGNSPLH
>TRBV7-6|TRBJ1-5
ASSVGSGRGQPQH
>TRBV5-8|TRBJ1-5
ASTLPGFQPQH
>TRBV5-6|TRBJ2-1
ASSSSGSSSNEQF
>TRBV6-5|TRBJ2-3
ASSYSGTGGQSQY
>TRBV5-4|TRBJ1-2
ASRKTGTRGYT
>TRBV27|TRBJ1-4
ASSLRTYEKLF
>TRBV30|TRBJ2-7
AWRAGGASYEQY
>TRBV7-3|TRBJ2-1
ASSSIAGVNEQF
>TRBV10-3|TRBJ2-6
AISGANVLT
>TRBV5-1|TRBJ2-7
ASSLSGRSYEQY
>TRBV11-1|TRBJ2-3
ASSLAGSLATDTQY
>TRBV5-4|TRBJ1-2
ASTRDRGRGYT
>TRBV7-9|TRBJ2-3
ASSLKTNTQY
>TRBV24-1|TRBJ1-1
ATSDTIVRWRTEAF
>TRBV24-1|TRBJ2-3
ATSDPGQTTDTQY
>TRBV27|TRBJ1-4
ASSLAGRGEKLF
>TRBV28|TRBJ2-5
ASSPAVIAGETQY
>TRBV28|TRBJ2-7
ASTITGTLNEQY
>TRBV5-5|TRBJ2-2
ASSWDRGGGELF
>TRBV28|TRBJ2-7
ASSLMGQGDEQY